This TCR beta chain was sequenced for a study of shared clonotypes between healthy human individuals. General study points: With few donors, the genetic and exposure-history diversity represented was limited.

Comment on this clone: The target antigen is unknown.

The data were produced by immunoSEQ multiplex PCR, yet TCRdb's version contains in-frame clones alone and is incomplete. The table records roughly 2.5 million clones, approximately 94% of them present only once. This clonotype was sampled from a man younger than 35 in good health. Sequenced input: naive CD4+ T cells sorted from blood. Noted subset: CD45RA+ positively selected.

The CDR3 region has the DNA TGTGCCAGCAGCGGGGGGGCTAGTAGAAGCAATGAGCAGTTCTTC. Translation: CASSGGASRSNEQFF. The chain couples TRBV7-2 to TRBJ2-1; D is possibly TRBD2 (7 bases). The CDR3 loop spans 15 amino acids. Trimming cost V 5 bases and J 6 bases, with 17 bases left between them. Germline assignment: CDR1 SGHTA and CDR2 FQGNSA.